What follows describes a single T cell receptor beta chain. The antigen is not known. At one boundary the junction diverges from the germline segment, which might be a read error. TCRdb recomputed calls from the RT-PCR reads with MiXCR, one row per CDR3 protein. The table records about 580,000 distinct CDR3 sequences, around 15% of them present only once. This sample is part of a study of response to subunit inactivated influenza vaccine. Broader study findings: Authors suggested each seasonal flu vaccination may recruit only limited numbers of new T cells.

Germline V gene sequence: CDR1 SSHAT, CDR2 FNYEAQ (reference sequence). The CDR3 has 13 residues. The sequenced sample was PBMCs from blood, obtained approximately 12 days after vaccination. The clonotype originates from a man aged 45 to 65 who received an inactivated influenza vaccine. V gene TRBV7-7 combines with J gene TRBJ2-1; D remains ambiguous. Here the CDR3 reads CASSLLPNDEQFF. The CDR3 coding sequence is TGTGCTAGCAGCTTATTGCCTAACGATGAGCAGTTCTTC.